Listed below are T cell receptor beta chains from one sample, sequenced in a study of circulating tumor DNA in untreated peripheral T-cell lymphoma. Measured with immunoSEQ multiplex PCR; TCRdb has only the in-frame clones, and not every one. Of 2,000 to 2,500 clones in the sample, roughly 86% were seen once. The specimen sequenced was tumor tissue. The receptors were gathered from a human donor with peripheral T-cell lymphoma. The CDR3 runs from the conserved cysteine through the conserved F or W. Each record gives: J gene, clone size, V gene, D gene, CDR3 protein, CDR3 DNA. A D gene is named only where the DNA matches it firmly. The size entry is marked missing in some rows and otherwise reads once, few, many or a size class.

J gene: TRBJ2-3
clone size: .
V gene: TRBV28
D gene: TRBD2
CDR3 protein: CASSGLAGLRTSTDTQYF
CDR3 DNA: TGTGCCAGCAGTGGACTAGCGGGGCTTCGTACTAGCACAGATACGCAGTATTTT

J gene: TRBJ1-1
clone size: .
V gene: TRBV11-3
D gene: TRBD1
CDR3 protein: CASSSGTGGSVAFF
CDR3 DNA: TGTGCCAGCAGCTCGGGGACAGGGGGTTCCGTAGCTTTCTTT

J gene: TRBJ1-1
clone size: .
V gene: TRBV19
D gene: .
CDR3 protein: CASSIEEGVRLDTEAFF
CDR3 DNA: TGTGCCAGTAGTATAGAGGAGGGCGTGAGACTCGACACTGAAGCTTTCTTT

J gene: TRBJ1-1
clone size: .
V gene: TRBV28
D gene: TRBD1
CDR3 protein: CASSPGQTWGTEAFF
CDR3 DNA: TGTGCCAGCAGTCCGGGACAGACCTGGGGCACTGAAGCTTTCTTT

J gene: TRBJ1-3
clone size: .
V gene: TRBV7-5
D gene: .
CDR3 protein: CASSLANRISGNTIYF
CDR3 DNA: TGTGCCAGCAGCTTAGCAAACAGGATCTCTGGAAACACCATATATTTT

J gene: TRBJ2-5
clone size: .
V gene: TRBV18
D gene: TRBD1
CDR3 protein: CASSEQGAGDRYF
CDR3 DNA: TGTGCCAGCTCGGAGCAGGGGGCCGGGGATCGGTACTTC

J gene: TRBJ2-1
clone size: once
V gene: TRBV6-7
D gene: TRBD1
CDR3 protein: CASGTGRDEQFF
CDR3 DNA: TGTGCCAGCGGGACAGGTAGGGATGAGCAGTTCTTC

J gene: TRBJ1-3
clone size: few
V gene: TRBV28
D gene: .
CDR3 protein: CASSLWSISRNLSGNTIYF
CDR3 DNA: TGTGCCAGCAGTTTATGGAGCATTTCGAGGAACCTCTCTGGAAACACCATATATTTT

J gene: TRBJ2-1
clone size: .
V gene: TRBV28
D gene: .
CDR3 protein: CASRERNNEQFF
CDR3 DNA: TGTGCCAGCAGGGAGCGGAACAATGAGCAGTTCTTC

J gene: TRBJ2-7
clone size: once
V gene: TRBV6-8
D gene: TRBD2
CDR3 protein: CASSFPRSGAYEQYF
CDR3 DNA: TGTGCCAGCAGTTTCCCGAGGAGCGGGGCGTACGAGCAGTACTTC

J gene: TRBJ2-5
clone size: .
V gene: TRBV28
D gene: TRBD2
CDR3 protein: CASRTSGRASRETQYF
CDR3 DNA: TGTGCCAGCAGGACTAGCGGGAGGGCGAGTAGGGAGACCCAGTACTTC

J gene: TRBJ2-6
clone size: .
V gene: TRBV6-8
D gene: .
CDR3 protein: CASSYSLGSGANVLTF
CDR3 DNA: TGTGCCAGCAGTTACTCTTTAGGCTCTGGGGCCAACGTCCTGACTTTC

J gene: TRBJ2-3
clone size: .
V gene: TRBV6-8
D gene: .
CDR3 protein: CASSYSVSRGTDTQYF
CDR3 DNA: TGTGCCAGCAGTTACTCTGTGAGCCGCGGCACAGATACGCAGTATTTT

J gene: TRBJ1-1
clone size: .
V gene: TRBV11-3
D gene: TRBD1
CDR3 protein: CASSDRDRGIDTEAFF
CDR3 DNA: TGTGCCAGCAGCGACCGGGACAGGGGAATAGACACTGAAGCTTTCTTT

J gene: TRBJ1-2
clone size: .
V gene: TRBV6-8
D gene: .
CDR3 protein: CASSYAENYGYTF
CDR3 DNA: TGTGCCAGCAGTTATGCCGAAAACTATGGCTACACCTTC

J gene: TRBJ1-2
clone size: .
V gene: TRBV23-1
D gene: .
CDR3 protein: CASSQDPRDFYGYTF
CDR3 DNA: TGCGCCAGCAGCCAAGACCCCCGGGATTTCTATGGCTACACCTTC

J gene: TRBJ2-7
clone size: .
V gene: TRBV4-1
D gene: TRBD2
CDR3 protein: CASSPPGLARSYEQYF
CDR3 DNA: TGCGCCAGCAGCCCTCCGGGACTAGCGCGCTCCTACGAGCAGTACTTC

J gene: TRBJ1-2
clone size: .
V gene: TRBV25-1
D gene: .
CDR3 protein: CASSEWAGGYTF
CDR3 DNA: TGTGCCAGCAGTGAATGGGCAGGGGGCTACACCTTC